This T cell receptor (beta chain) stems from a study of blood T cell repertoires in COVID-19. Study information: The United States, Italy and Spain were the sources of the acute and convalescent COVID-19 samples. Sample material is recorded as cDNA or gDNA derived from T cells, B-cell-depleted T cells, or PBMCs.

This clone was observed a handful of times. In germline, CDR1 is ENHRY, CDR2 SYGVKD. Losses at the gene ends were 4 bases for V and 3 bases for J; bases not matched to a gene: 11. The CDR3 consists of 16 residues. In the authors' methods: Amplification from reference gene primers served as the basis for estimated nucleated cell counts. The method was immunoSEQ multiplex PCR; TCRdb's version includes in-frame clones alone and lacks a portion of them. That table gives V, J and clone size, and the DNA gave D and trimming. The sample lists just over 650,000 clones; around 90% were seen once. The sequence came from a woman younger than 35 with acute or convalescent COVID-19. The V and J genes are TRBV10-3 and TRBJ1-1, with TRBD1 matching 7 bases. The sequencing input was peripheral blood. The DNA of the CDR3 is TGTGCCATCAGTGGGGCCCTAGGGGGCAGGGACACTGAAGCTTTCTTT. Its protein product is CAISGALGGRDTEAFF.